The source of this T cell receptor beta chain is a study of T cells in localized non-small cell lung cancer. The CDR3 runs to 15 residues. Per the germline V gene, CDR1 is MNHNS and CDR2 is SASEGT. Between the trimmed V and J ends, which lost 1 base and 6 bases, there was a span of 13 bases. Assay used: immunoSEQ multiplex PCR; TCRdb lists only in-frame clones, some missing. The repertoire includes about 30,000 clones, roughly 94% of them detected once, and around 0.66% sits in the top ten. The study's findings and limits: Measurement of T cell clonality placed uninvolved adjacent lung highest, above the level in tumor. Higher adjacent-lung clonality was associated with shorter survival.

This clone was picked up one time. No antigen is known for it. Specimen: peripheral blood, collected before any cancer treatment. The V gene is TRBV6-1, the J gene TRBJ2-1; TRBD1 might be the D (7 bases). The sequence was collected from a woman aged 40 to 75 with stage I lung adenocarcinoma. For the CDR3, the DNA is TGTGCCAGCAGTGAAGAAGCAGGGGGGCGCAATGAGCAGTTCTTC. Translated, it gives CASSEEAGGRNEQFF.